The source of this T cell receptor beta chain is a study of blood T cells in healthy people across ages. At the level of the study: The capture of about one barcoded beta molecule per two T cells was achieved by template switching. Overall study findings and caveats: More naive CD4+ cells and higher diversity were found in long-lived than in aged donors.

Alongside a J-beta primer mix, a sample-barcoded 5' primer served in a second PCR lasting roughly 7 to 12 cycles. From the 5' RACE reads, TCRdb called clonotypes with MiXCR, one entry per CDR3 protein. The sample has approximately 900,000 distinct CDR3 sequences; around 48% are singletons. Germline V CDR1 and CDR2: MDHEN, SYDVKM. The CDR3 totals 12 residues. J gave up 10 bases and V 10 bases, and 12 bases lay outside the gene matches. Concerning this clonotype: What it binds is unknown.

The donors, aged about 6 to 90, were healthy Caucasians from Russia. Each donor's blood draw was around 9.2 milliliters of peripheral blood. The sequencing sample was made of blood. The sequence came from a man in his thirties or forties in good health. This chain joins TRBV28 and TRBJ2-7; TRBD2 agrees at 8 bases. The CDR3 here is CANGGVKRAQYF. The CDR3 nucleotides are TGTGCCAACGGGGGGGTCAAGAGGGCCCAGTACTTC.